Listed below are T cell receptor beta chains from one sample, sequenced in a study of glioma-infiltrating T cells after dendritic cell vaccination. Produced via immunoSEQ multiplex PCR; TCRdb's table is partial and in-frame only. The data contain 85,000 to 110,000 clones, roughly 81% of them singletons. Sample: blood, taken before dendritic cell vaccination. Receptors originate from a human donor with glioblastoma. Both conserved end residues are part of each CDR3. Each record gives: clone size, V gene, D gene, J gene, CDR3 protein, CDR3 DNA. D genes are given only for firm matches. Not every row has a clone size; where given, it reads once, few, many or a size class.

.,TRBV7-2,.,TRBJ1-1,CASSLRGDPTEAFF,TGTGCCAGCAGCTTACGGGGTGATCCCACTGAAGCTTTCTTT
.,TRBV5-1,TRBD1,TRBJ1-6,CASSSAGTGVGAPLHF,TGCGCCAGCAGCTCGGCCGGGACAGGGGTTGGGGCACCCCTCCACTTT
.,TRBV6-5,.,TRBJ1-2,CASSSPGTQIGYTF,TGTGCCAGCAGTTCCCCCGGGACACAAATCGGCTACACCTTC
.,TRBV9,TRBD1,TRBJ2-2,CASSGRHRGKGTGELFF,TGTGCCAGCAGCGGACGACACAGGGGGAAAGGCACCGGGGAGCTGTTTTTT
.,TRBV6-1,TRBD1,TRBJ1-2,CASSEDPGQGAGYTF,TGTGCCAGCAGTGAAGACCCGGGACAGGGGGCCGGCTACACCTTC
.,TRBV7-2,.,TRBJ2-7,CASSSPVGIYEQYF,TGTGCCAGCAGCTCCCCCGTCGGGATCTACGAGCAGTACTTC
.,TRBV11-1,TRBD2,TRBJ2-4,CASSLRTGLGKNIQYF,TGTGCCAGCAGCTTACGGACCGGACTAGGGAAAAACATTCAGTACTTC
.,TRBV5-1,TRBD1,TRBJ1-1,CASSSYTGGTEAFF,TGCGCCAGCAGCTCTTATACAGGGGGAACTGAAGCTTTCTTT
.,TRBV7-8,TRBD2,TRBJ2-1,CASSGVIGLAGNEEQFF,TGTGCCAGCAGCGGAGTAATAGGACTAGCGGGGAATGAAGAGCAGTTCTTC
.,TRBV7-8,.,TRBJ2-7,CASSLNSGRNEQYF,TGTGCCAGCAGCTTAAATTCAGGGCGCAACGAGCAGTACTTC
.,TRBV6-4,TRBD2,TRBJ2-3,CASTGGSTDTQYF,TGTGCCAGCACGGGAGGGAGCACAGATACGCAGTATTTT
.,TRBV4-1,.,TRBJ1-5,CASSQAQGNTQHF,TGCGCCAGCAGCCAGGCCCAGGGGAATACCCAGCATTTT
.,TRBV7-6,TRBD1,TRBJ1-3,CASSSYRGSTGNTIYF,TGTGCCAGCAGCTCGTACAGGGGAAGCACTGGAAACACCATATATTTT
few,TRBV2,.,TRBJ1-6,CASSEGGGGSPLHF,TGTGCCAGCAGTGAGGGTGGGGGCGGCTCACCCCTCCACTTT
.,TRBV9,TRBD1,TRBJ1-2,CASSVRGGDGYTF,TGTGCCAGCAGCGTAAGAGGGGGCGATGGCTACACCTTC
.,TRBV7-2,.,TRBJ1-2,CASSLDLVSGDGYTF,TGTGCCAGCAGCTTAGATCTCGTGTCAGGGGATGGCTACACCTTC
.,TRBV27,.,TRBJ2-1,CASSFNDGVRYNEQFF,TGTGCCAGCAGTTTTAACGACGGGGTTCGGTACAATGAGCAGTTCTTC
.,TRBV4-1,TRBD2,TRBJ2-7,CASSPTSGASYEQYF,TGCGCCAGCAGCCCGACTAGCGGGGCGTCCTACGAGCAGTACTTC
once,TRBV5-5,TRBD2,TRBJ2-2,CASSVTSGSGTGELFF,TGTGCCAGCAGCGTCACTAGCGGATCGGGGACCGGGGAGCTGTTTTTT
.,TRBV30,TRBD1,TRBJ2-7,CAWASGTGAYEQYF,TGTGCCTGGGCTTCCGGGACAGGTGCTTACGAGCAGTACTTC
.,TRBV29-1,.,TRBJ2-1,CSVEPDGGSYNEQFF,TGCAGCGTTGAACCGGACGGAGGCTCCTACAATGAGCAGTTCTTC
once,TRBV7-6,.,TRBJ2-2,CASSWSTGDGELFF,TGTGCCAGCAGCTGGTCGACGGGTGACGGGGAGCTGTTTTTT
.,TRBV9,TRBD2,TRBJ2-5,CASSVSGVQETQYF,TGTGCCAGCAGCGTTAGCGGGGTGCAAGAGACCCAGTACTTC
.,TRBV10-3,.,TRBJ1-5,CAISDVRSNQPQHF,TGTGCCATCAGTGATGTTCGGAGCAATCAGCCCCAGCATTTT
.,TRBV19,.,TRBJ1-5,CASRRGRDSNQPQHF,TGTGCCAGTAGGCGCGGCAGGGACTCCAATCAGCCCCAGCATTTT
.,TRBV25-1,.,TRBJ2-1,CASSNPPGSYEQFF,TGTGCCAGCAGTAACCCCCCGGGGAGCTATGAGCAGTTCTTC
.,TRBV28,TRBD2,TRBJ2-2,CASRDSGGADTGELFF,TGTGCCAGCAGGGATAGCGGGGGGGCCGACACCGGGGAGCTGTTTTTT
.,TRBV7-2,.,TRBJ2-1,CASSSLNNEQFF,TGTGCCAGCAGCTCTTTAAACAATGAGCAGTTCTTC
.,TRBV29-1,.,TRBJ2-5,CSVEGTSRETQYF,TGCAGCGTTGAAGGAACATCTCGTGAGACCCAGTACTTC
.,TRBV27,.,TRBJ2-5,CASSSSGPQETQYF,TGTGCCAGCAGTTCGAGCGGCCCCCAAGAGACCCAGTACTTC
.,TRBV6-4,.,TRBJ2-7,CASSANAGLEQYF,TGTGCCAGCAGTGCAAATGCGGGGTTAGAGCAGTACTTC
.,TRBV19,TRBD1,TRBJ1-1,CASRQRTGTTEAFF,TGTGCCAGTAGACAAAGGACAGGGACTACTGAAGCTTTCTTT
.,TRBV15,TRBD2,TRBJ2-2,CAASSLAGTGELFF,TGTGCCGCCAGCAGCTTAGCGGGGACCGGGGAGCTGTTTTTT
.,TRBV12-5,.,TRBJ1-1,CASGASTVNTEAFF,TGTGCTAGTGGTGCGTCGACAGTGAACACTGAAGCTTTCTTT
.,TRBV14,.,TRBJ1-1,CASSQRRERREAFF,TGTGCCAGCAGCCAACGCCGAGAGAGGCGCGAAGCTTTCTTT
few,TRBV6-5,TRBD1,TRBJ2-7,CASRDREITYEQYF,TGTGCCAGCAGAGACAGGGAAATTACCTACGAGCAGTACTTC
.,TRBV4-3,TRBD1,TRBJ2-5,CASSQTGGIWETQYF,TGCGCCAGCAGCCAAACAGGGGGCATTTGGGAGACCCAGTACTTC
.,TRBV27,.,TRBJ1-2,CASSFGGGSSDGYTF,TGTGCCAGCAGTTTTGGGGGCGGATCCAGCGATGGCTACACCTTC
.,TRBV7-9,TRBD2,TRBJ2-5,CASSPPGGGGETQYF,TGTGCCAGCAGCCCGCCGGGCGGGGGGGGAGAGACCCAGTACTTC
once,TRBV15,.,TRBJ2-1,CATSRWGGGLENEQFF,TGTGCCACCAGCAGATGGGGTGGGGGGTTGGAAAATGAGCAGTTCTTC
.,TRBV5-4,TRBD1,TRBJ1-2,CASSTGTVWAGGGYGYTF,TGTGCCAGCAGTACCGGGACTGTCTGGGCAGGGGGCGGCTATGGCTACACCTTC
.,TRBV5-1,TRBD2,TRBJ2-3,CASSQFGTSGFGTDTQYF,TGCGCCAGCAGCCAGTTCGGGACTAGCGGCTTTGGCACAGATACGCAGTATTTT
.,TRBV5-1,.,TRBJ1-1,CASSYPTGGLNTEAFF,TGCGCCAGCAGCTACCCTACGGGGGGACTGAACACTGAAGCTTTCTTT
.,TRBV6-6,.,TRBJ2-3,CASSYTTSTDTQYF,TGTGCCAGCAGTTACACCACTTCGACAGATACGCAGTATTTT
.,TRBV10-3,.,TRBJ1-1,CAIKGTGYTEAFF,TGTGCCATCAAAGGCACAGGCTACACTGAAGCTTTCTTT
.,TRBV5-4,TRBD1,TRBJ2-7,CASSIGQGSYEQYF,TGTGCCAGCAGCATTGGACAGGGGTCCTACGAGCAGTACTTC
.,TRBV9,TRBD2,TRBJ2-3,CASSPGGGLASHTQYF,TGTGCCAGCAGCCCCGGCGGGGGACTAGCGTCTCATACGCAGTATTTT